The rows below give T cell receptor beta chains drawn from one sample of a study of T cells after yellow fever vaccination. A single record per CDR3 protein comes from TCRdb applying MiXCR to the 5' RACE reads. The sample yields 96,000 or so distinct CDR3 sequences, roughly 9% seen once. The material sequenced was CD8+ T cells not binding an NS4B(214-222) dextramer, sorted from PBMCs, taken around 15 days after the first yellow fever vaccination. The receptors shown here come from a man younger than 35 who received the YFV17D yellow fever vaccine. CDR3s include the opening cysteine and the closing phenylalanine or tryptophan. The order of the fields is clone size, J gene, V gene, D gene, CDR3 protein, CDR3 DNA. The D gene is left open where the match is weak. Size is omitted from some rows. Given values are once, few, many or a class for expanded clones.

size: few
J: TRBJ2-5
V: TRBV25-1
D: TRBD1
CDR3: CASSAWDRGQETQYF
DNA: TGTGCCAGCAGTGCATGGGACAGGGGGCAAGAGACCCAGTACTTC

size: many
J: TRBJ2-1
V: TRBV7-3
D: TRBD2
CDR3: CASRLAGKDEQFF
DNA: TGTGCCAGCAGGCTAGCGGGGAAGGATGAGCAGTTCTTC

size: few
J: TRBJ2-3
V: TRBV11-3
D: -
CDR3: CASSLRGNLRDREMAADTQYF
DNA: TGTGCCAGCAGCTTACGGGGGAACCTCCGGGACCGCGAAATGGCAGCAGATACGCAGTATTTT

size: -
J: TRBJ2-5
V: TRBV12-3/TRBV12-4
D: -
CDR3: CASSLFLGYQETQYF
DNA: TGTGCCAGCAGTTTGTTCTTAGGGTACCAAGAGACCCAGTACTTC

size: -
J: TRBJ2-5
V: TRBV4-1
D: -
CDR3: CASSPHGGGETQYF
DNA: TGCGCCAGCAGCCCCCACGGGGGCGGGGAGACCCAGTACTTC

size: few
J: TRBJ1-1
V: TRBV24-1
D: -
CDR3: CATSDGSYTEAFF
DNA: TGTGCCACCAGTGATGGGAGCTACACTGAAGCTTTCTTT

size: few
J: TRBJ1-6
V: TRBV6-1
D: TRBD1
CDR3: CASAGQGSHGLASPLHF
DNA: TGTGCCAGCGCCGGACAGGGGTCTCACGGTTTGGCTTCACCCCTCCACTTT

size: few
J: TRBJ2-3
V: TRBV11-2
D: TRBD2
CDR3: CASSVTSGHTDTQYF
DNA: TGTGCCAGCAGCGTAACTAGCGGACACACAGATACGCAGTATTTT

size: -
J: TRBJ2-1
V: TRBV4-1
D: -
CDR3: CASSQERQLTDEQFF
DNA: TGCGCCAGCAGCCAAGAGAGACAGCTAACGGATGAGCAGTTCTTC

size: many
J: TRBJ2-7
V: TRBV29-1
D: TRBD2
CDR3: CSVGDMGGATYEQYF
DNA: TGCAGCGTTGGGGATATGGGAGGGGCCACCTACGAGCAGTACTTC

size: -
J: TRBJ1-6
V: TRBV6-1
D: -
CDR3: CASTPGPYSPLHF
DNA: TGTGCCAGCACCCCCGGGCCCTATTCACCCCTCCACTTT

size: few
J: TRBJ1-1
V: TRBV5-1
D: TRBD1
CDR3: CASSPLKGQGISNTEAFF
DNA: TGCGCCAGCAGCCCGTTGAAGGGACAGGGGATTTCGAACACTGAAGCTTTCTTT

size: many
J: TRBJ2-7
V: TRBV6-6
D: -
CDR3: CASSPQRKDEQYF
DNA: TGTGCCAGCAGCCCACAGAGAAAGGACGAGCAGTACTTC

size: -
J: TRBJ1-1
V: TRBV10-2
D: -
CDR3: CSSSEDGSLMNTEAFF
DNA: TGCTCCAGCAGTGAGGACGGCTCCCTCATGAACACTGAAGCTTTCTTT

size: -
J: TRBJ2-1
V: TRBV7-6
D: -
CDR3: CASSSPNNEQFF
DNA: TGTGCCAGCAGCTCCCCTAACAATGAGCAGTTCTTC

size: -
J: TRBJ2-1
V: TRBV18
D: TRBD2
CDR3: CASSSYLAGGPVHEQFF
DNA: TGTGCCAGCTCATCCTACTTAGCGGGGGGGCCGGTCCATGAGCAGTTCTTC

size: few
J: TRBJ2-1
V: TRBV6-4
D: -
CDR3: CASSEGGTYNEQFF
DNA: TGTGCCAGCAGTGAGGGGGGTACATACAATGAGCAGTTCTTC

size: -
J: TRBJ2-5
V: TRBV11-1
D: TRBD2
CDR3: CASSWRLSGGKQTQETQYF
DNA: TGTGCCAGCAGCTGGCGACTGAGCGGGGGGAAACAAACTCAAGAGACCCAGTACTTC

size: few
J: TRBJ2-5
V: TRBV24-1
D: TRBD1
CDR3: CATSDGQGSRETQYF
DNA: TGTGCCACCAGTGACGGACAGGGTAGCCGAGAGACCCAGTACTTC

size: few
J: TRBJ2-1
V: TRBV5-1
D: -
CDR3: CASSWSSYNEQFF
DNA: TGCGCCAGCAGCTGGAGCTCCTACAATGAGCAGTTCTTC

size: few
J: TRBJ2-1
V: TRBV5-1
D: -
CDR3: CATRDGGRAYNEQFF
DNA: TGCGCCACTAGGGACGGGGGCCGAGCCTACAATGAGCAGTTCTTC

size: few
J: TRBJ1-2
V: TRBV5-5
D: -
CDR3: CASSLQGFIGYTF
DNA: TGTGCCAGCAGCTTGCAGGGTTTCATTGGCTACACCTTC

size: many
J: TRBJ2-6
V: TRBV13
D: -
CDR3: CASSPRWDTSGANVLTF
DNA: TGTGCCAGCAGCCCTCGTTGGGACACCTCTGGGGCCAACGTCCTGACTTTC

size: -
J: TRBJ1-4
V: TRBV7-8
D: TRBD1
CDR3: CASSLGRQGEAGAEKLFF
DNA: TGTGCCAGCAGCTTAGGGCGTCAGGGGGAGGCGGGGGCTGAAAAACTGTTTTTT

size: many
J: TRBJ1-5
V: TRBV12-3/TRBV12-4
D: -
CDR3: CASSSTGGNQPQHF
DNA: TGTGCCAGCAGTTCGACCGGGGGGAATCAGCCCCAGCATTTT

size: -
J: TRBJ1-1
V: TRBV6-5
D: -
CDR3: CASSYSRVPLGNTEAFF
DNA: TGTGCCAGCAGTTACTCCAGGGTACCTTTAGGGAACACTGAAGCTTTCTTT

size: -
J: TRBJ2-4
V: TRBV11-2
D: TRBD2
CDR3: CASSPGILAGALAKNIQYF
DNA: TGTGCCAGCAGCCCTGGTATTCTAGCGGGGGCTCTAGCCAAAAACATTCAGTACTTC

size: -
J: TRBJ1-2
V: TRBV4-2
D: TRBD1
CDR3: CASSQGRQGYGYTF
DNA: TGTGCCAGCAGCCAAGGCCGACAGGGCTATGGCTACACCTTC

size: -
J: TRBJ1-6
V: TRBV5-1
D: TRBD1
CDR3: CASSLTGAGNSPLHF
DNA: TGCGCCAGCAGCCTCACAGGGGCTGGCAATTCACCCCTCCACTTT

size: few
J: TRBJ2-5
V: TRBV7-9
D: -
CDR3: CASSSWQGEETQYF
DNA: TGTGCCAGCAGCTCATGGCAGGGTGAAGAGACCCAGTACTTC

size: -
J: TRBJ1-1
V: TRBV11-2
D: -
CDR3: CASSWAPGLATEAFF
DNA: TGTGCCAGCAGCTGGGCCCCAGGGTTAGCCACTGAAGCTTTCTTT

size: -
J: TRBJ2-1
V: TRBV29-1
D: TRBD1
CDR3: CSAPGQKSHNEQFF
DNA: TGCAGCGCCCCGGGACAGAAATCCCACAATGAGCAGTTCTTC

size: -
J: TRBJ1-1
V: TRBV19
D: TRBD1
CDR3: CASSAGQGNTEAFF
DNA: TGTGCCAGTAGTGCCGGACAGGGGAACACTGAAGCTTTCTTT

size: few
J: TRBJ1-1
V: TRBV4-1
D: TRBD1
CDR3: CASSQYRGHTEAFF
DNA: TGCGCCAGCAGCCAGTACAGGGGGCACACTGAAGCTTTCTTT

size: many
J: TRBJ2-7
V: TRBV12-3/TRBV12-4
D: -
CDR3: CASSLGGPGMYF
DNA: TGTGCCAGCAGCCTTGGGGGACCTGGGATGTACTTC

size: -
J: TRBJ2-1
V: TRBV4-1
D: -
CDR3: CASRLLTTDPNEQFF
DNA: TGCGCCAGCAGACTCTTAACCACAGACCCGAATGAGCAGTTCTTC

size: -
J: TRBJ1-1
V: TRBV29-1
D: -
CDR3: CSVEVGGEAFF
DNA: TGCAGCGTTGAAGTAGGGGGAGAAGCTTTCTTT

size: many
J: TRBJ1-5
V: TRBV4-1
D: -
CDR3: CASSHPRGDQPQHF
DNA: TGCGCCAGCAGCCACCCGAGGGGAGATCAGCCCCAGCATTTT

size: many
J: TRBJ2-1
V: TRBV24-1
D: -
CDR3: CATSDLGSGGNEQFF
DNA: TGTGCCACCAGTGATTTAGGTTCAGGGGGGAATGAGCAGTTCTTC

size: -
J: TRBJ2-1
V: TRBV4-3
D: -
CDR3: CASSQEGLVTNEQFF
DNA: TGCGCCAGCAGCCAAGAAGGATTGGTCACCAATGAGCAGTTCTTC

size: -
J: TRBJ2-5
V: TRBV4-2
D: TRBD2
CDR3: CASSQAVSGGAQGTQYF
DNA: TGTGCCAGCAGCCAAGCTGTTAGCGGGGGAGCCCAAGGGACCCAGTACTTC

size: few
J: TRBJ1-2
V: TRBV6-1
D: TRBD1
CDR3: CASSDWATGGLGYTF
DNA: TGTGCCAGCAGTGACTGGGCGACAGGGGGCCTTGGCTACACCTTC

size: few
J: TRBJ2-3
V: TRBV27
D: -
CDR3: CASTPLDGDTQYF
DNA: TGTGCCAGCACCCCCCTCGACGGGGATACGCAGTATTTT

size: many
J: TRBJ2-3
V: TRBV2
D: -
CDR3: CASRATSDSTDTQYF
DNA: TGTGCCAGCAGGGCTACGTCGGATAGCACAGATACGCAGTATTTT

size: -
J: TRBJ2-6
V: TRBV6-2/TRBV6-3
D: -
CDR3: CASSTDRLLAHSGANVLTF
DNA: TGTGCCAGCAGCACCGACAGGCTATTAGCGCACTCTGGGGCCAACGTCCTGACTTTC

size: -
J: TRBJ2-2
V: TRBV4-1
D: TRBD2
CDR3: CASSPLAGSHTGELFF
DNA: TGCGCCAGCAGCCCCTTAGCGGGGAGCCACACCGGGGAGCTGTTTTTT

size: few
J: TRBJ2-1
V: TRBV7-9
D: TRBD1
CDR3: CASSSLFGQGTYNEQFF
DNA: TGTGCCAGCAGCTCTTTATTCGGACAGGGAACTTACAATGAGCAGTTCTTC

size: many
J: TRBJ2-1
V: TRBV24-1
D: TRBD2
CDR3: CATSGLAESSYNEQFF
DNA: TGTGCCACCAGTGGCCTAGCGGAGAGCTCCTACAATGAGCAGTTCTTC

size: few
J: TRBJ2-1
V: TRBV6-1
D: TRBD2
CDR3: CASKSGGAVNEQFF
DNA: TGTGCCAGCAAGAGCGGGGGGGCCGTCAATGAGCAGTTCTTC

size: few
J: TRBJ2-2
V: TRBV21-1
D: -
CDR3: CASSVTLAGHTNTGELFF
DNA: TGTGCCAGCAGCGTTACGCTAGCGGGGCACACGAACACCGGGGAGCTGTTTTTT

size: -
J: TRBJ2-2
V: TRBV6-1
D: -
CDR3: CASSEGGFFSMNTGELFF
DNA: TGTGCCAGCAGTGAAGGGGGGTTCTTTTCTATGAACACCGGGGAGCTGTTTTTT

size: -
J: TRBJ2-3
V: TRBV7-3
D: TRBD2
CDR3: CASSPSGTSGADTQYF
DNA: TGTGCCAGCAGCCCAAGCGGGACTAGCGGGGCAGATACGCAGTATTTT

size: few
J: TRBJ1-1
V: TRBV7-3
D: -
CDR3: CASSPGQPRPGTEAFF
DNA: TGTGCCAGCAGCCCCGGACAGCCCCGACCGGGAACTGAAGCTTTCTTT

size: -
J: TRBJ2-1
V: TRBV7-9
D: TRBD1
CDR3: CASSFRTGGSYNEQFF
DNA: TGTGCCAGCAGCTTCAGGACAGGGGGATCCTACAATGAGCAGTTCTTC